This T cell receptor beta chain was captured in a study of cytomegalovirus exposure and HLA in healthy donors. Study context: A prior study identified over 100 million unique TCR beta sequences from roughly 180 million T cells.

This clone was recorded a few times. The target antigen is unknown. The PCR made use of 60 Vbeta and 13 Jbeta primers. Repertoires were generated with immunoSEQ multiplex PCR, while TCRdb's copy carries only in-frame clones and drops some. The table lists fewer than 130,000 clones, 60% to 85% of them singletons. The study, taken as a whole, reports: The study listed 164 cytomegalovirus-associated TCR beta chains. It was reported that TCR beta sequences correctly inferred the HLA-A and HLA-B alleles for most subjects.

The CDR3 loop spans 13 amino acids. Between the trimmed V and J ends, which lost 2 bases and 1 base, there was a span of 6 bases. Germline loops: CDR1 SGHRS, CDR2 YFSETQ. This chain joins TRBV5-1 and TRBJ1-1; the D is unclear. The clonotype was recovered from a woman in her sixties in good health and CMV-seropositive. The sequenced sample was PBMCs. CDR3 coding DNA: TGCGCCAGCAGCTTCACAAGGAACACTGAAGCTTTCTTT. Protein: CASSFTRNTEAFF. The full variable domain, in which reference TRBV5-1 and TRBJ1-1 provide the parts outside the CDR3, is KAGVTQTPRYLIKTRGQQVTLSCSPISGHRSVSWYQQTPGQGLQFLFEYFSETQRNKGNFPGRFSGRQFSNSRSEMNVSTLELGDSALYLCASSFTRNTEAFFGQGTRLTVV.